The source of this T cell receptor beta chain is a study of T cells and Merkel cell carcinoma outcomes (dated by TCRdb to about 2020). At the level of the whole study: The tumor T-cell repertoire, together with T-cell density, was examined as a predictor of clinical outcome in patients with Merkel cell carcinoma. Results the study describes overall, beyond this receptor: The combination of T-cell repertoire features and T-cell density was reported to predict clinical outcomes in patients with Merkel cell carcinoma.

Sequences MNHEY (CDR1) and SMNVEV (CDR2) are obtained from the germline V gene (reference sequence). Trimming accounts for 6 bases at V and 8 bases at J, while the number of junction bases matched to no gene is 10. The CDR3 covers 15 residues, taking in both the cysteine and the phenylalanine. The sequence is cut down to CDR3 DNA, 45 bases in frame from base 1. Library generation was performed with the immunoSEQ multiplex PCR assay. As stored in TCRdb, this immuneACCESS dataset retains in-frame rearrangements with V and J assigned. A fraction of the clones does not appear; measured against another copy, unresolved V genes explain less than half of the discrepancy, and the remainder lacks a known reason. The sample has over 15,000 clones on record, roughly four fifths of them singletons. Approximately 8.1% of the sample belongs to the ten largest clones. Samples were obtained from patients with Merkel cell carcinoma.

This clone was detected once. Its target antigen remains unknown. No base quality information exists; no much larger clone differs at one position. The specimen was tumor tissue from Merkel cell carcinoma. This receptor chain uses TRBV27 and TRBJ1-6, and 7 junctional nucleotides match TRBD1. The source is a human donor with Merkel cell carcinoma. The nucleotides read TGTGCCAGCAGGGGCGGAGGGGGCGTCCATTCACCCCTCCACTTT. It codes for CASRGGGGVHSPLHF.